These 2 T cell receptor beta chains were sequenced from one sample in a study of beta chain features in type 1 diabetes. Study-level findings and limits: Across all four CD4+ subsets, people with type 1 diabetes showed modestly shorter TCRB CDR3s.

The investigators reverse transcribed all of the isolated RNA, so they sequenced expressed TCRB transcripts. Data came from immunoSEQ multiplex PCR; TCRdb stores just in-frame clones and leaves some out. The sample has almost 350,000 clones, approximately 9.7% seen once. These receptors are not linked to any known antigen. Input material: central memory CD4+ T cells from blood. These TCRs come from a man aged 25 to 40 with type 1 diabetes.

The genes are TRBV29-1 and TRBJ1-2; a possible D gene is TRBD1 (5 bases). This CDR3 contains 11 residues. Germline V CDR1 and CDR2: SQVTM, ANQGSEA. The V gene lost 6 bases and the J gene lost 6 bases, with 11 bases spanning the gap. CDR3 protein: CSVRVGDGYTF. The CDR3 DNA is TGCAGCGTCCGAGTGGGGGATGGCTACACCTTC.

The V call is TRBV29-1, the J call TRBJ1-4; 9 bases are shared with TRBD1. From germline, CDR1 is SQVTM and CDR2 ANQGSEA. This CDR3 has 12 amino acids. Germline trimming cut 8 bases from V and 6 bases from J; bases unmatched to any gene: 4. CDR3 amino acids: CSLRTGDEKLFF. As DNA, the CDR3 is TGCAGCCTCCGGACAGGGGATGAAAAACTGTTTTTT.